A selection of T cell receptor beta chains follows, all from one sample in a study of T cell responses to AZD1222 COVID-19 vaccine. Assay: immunoSEQ multiplex PCR; the TCRdb copy retains only in-frame clones and omits some. The profile covers fewer than 200,000 clones, with roughly nine tenths appearing a single time and 1.9% taken by the ten largest. This sample comprised peripheral blood, obtained on day 0 of AZD1222 vaccination. Source of these receptors: an adult in good health. CDR3s include the opening cysteine and the closing phenylalanine or tryptophan. A D gene is named only where the DNA matches it firmly. Part of the rows lack a size; the others show once, few, many or a class for expanded clones.

v_call	j_call	d_call	clone_size	cdr3_aa	cdr3_nt
TRBV5-5	TRBJ2-7	TRBD1	.	CASSLLQGRDEQYF	TGTGCCAGCAGCTTATTACAGGGGCGCGACGAGCAGTACTTC
TRBV3-1/TRBV3-2	TRBJ2-7	TRBD2	.	CASSQDGLAGSQSYEQYF	TGTGCCAGCAGCCAAGACGGTCTAGCGGGGTCCCAATCCTACGAGCAGTACTTC
TRBV18	TRBJ1-5	.	.	CASSPEDSTKNQPQHF	TGTGCCAGCTCACCAGAGGACAGCACCAAGAATCAGCCCCAGCATTTT
TRBV25-1	TRBJ2-7	TRBD1	.	CASLGQGLYEQYF	TGTGCCAGCCTGGGACAGGGCCTATACGAGCAGTACTTC
TRBV19	TRBJ2-7	TRBD1	.	CASSPGTGPVYEQYF	TGTGCCAGTAGCCCCGGGACAGGGCCCGTCTACGAGCAGTACTTC
TRBV2	TRBJ1-5	.	.	CASSDPSNQPQHF	TGTGCCAGCAGTGATCCTAGCAATCAGCCCCAGCATTTT
TRBV20-1	TRBJ2-3	TRBD2	.	CSASYGGGTDTQYF	TGCAGTGCTAGTTACGGGGGGGGCACAGATACGCAGTATTTT
TRBV30	TRBJ1-2	TRBD1	.	CAWSRGPGYGYTF	TGTGCCTGGAGTAGGGGGCCAGGGTATGGCTACACCTTC
TRBV7-2	TRBJ2-7	.	.	CASSLVEGVAPEQYF	TGTGCCAGCAGCTTAGTTGAGGGAGTGGCGCCCGAGCAGTACTTC
TRBV10-2	TRBJ2-7	.	.	CASTRGLTYEQYF	TGCGCCAGCACTCGGGGGTTGACCTACGAGCAGTACTTC
TRBV7-9	TRBJ1-5	TRBD1	.	CASSSGQGDSNQPQHF	TGTGCCAGCAGCTCAGGACAGGGAGATAGCAATCAGCCCCAGCATTTT
TRBV5-6	TRBJ1-1	.	.	CASSVVDTEAFF	TGTGCCAGCAGCGTGGTGGACACTGAAGCTTTCTTT
TRBV14	TRBJ2-2	TRBD2	.	CASSKEISGLAGGELFF	TGTGCCAGCAGCAAAGAAATCTCGGGACTAGCGGGAGGGGAGCTGTTTTTT
TRBV7-3	TRBJ2-3	TRBD2	.	CASSPTGLSSTDTQYF	TGTGCCAGCAGCCCGACGGGACTATCTAGCACAGATACGCAGTATTTT
TRBV15	TRBJ1-5	TRBD1	once	CATSRRTGGGQPQHF	TGTGCCACCAGCAGGCGGACAGGGGGCGGCCAGCCCCAGCATTTT
TRBV28	TRBJ1-2	TRBD1	.	CASSLFRRGGVVGYTF	TGTGCCAGCAGTTTATTCCGCAGGGGGGGTGTAGTTGGCTACACCTTC
TRBV6-5	TRBJ2-7	.	once	CASTLHYEQYF	TGTGCCAGCACCCTCCATTACGAGCAGTACTTC
TRBV27	TRBJ2-2	TRBD2	.	CASRGGGTNTGELFF	TGTGCCAGCAGAGGCGGGGGGACCAACACCGGGGAGCTGTTTTTT
TRBV30	TRBJ1-3	TRBD1	.	CAWSVGQGNTIYF	TGTGCCTGGAGTGTGGGACAGGGAAACACCATATATTTT
TRBV28	TRBJ2-1	TRBD2	.	CASSTRLAALYNEQFF	TGTGCCAGCAGTACCCGACTAGCGGCCTTATACAATGAGCAGTTCTTC
TRBV3-1/TRBV3-2	TRBJ2-3	.	once	CASSQESRGASTDTQYF	TGTGCCAGCAGCCAAGAATCACGGGGGGCCAGCACAGATACGCAGTATTTT
TRBV24-1	TRBJ1-1	.	.	CASQGANTEAFF	TGTGCCTCACAGGGTGCGAACACTGAAGCTTTCTTT
TRBV29-1	TRBJ1-4	.	.	CSVGWAGSEKLFF	TGCAGCGTTGGGTGGGCAGGGTCTGAAAAACTGTTTTTT
TRBV5-4	TRBJ1-1	.	.	CASREGETEAFF	TGTGCCAGCAGGGAAGGGGAAACTGAAGCTTTCTTT
TRBV4-3	TRBJ1-2	.	.	CASSQGLANYGYTF	TGCGCCAGCAGCCAAGGGCTAGCTAACTATGGCTACACCTTC
TRBV30	TRBJ2-7	.	.	CAWSVKATPYEQYF	TGTGCCTGGAGTGTAAAAGCGACGCCCTACGAGCAGTACTTC
TRBV2	TRBJ2-3	.	.	CASSPRAADTQYF	TGTGCCAGCAGCCCTAGGGCCGCAGATACGCAGTATTTT
TRBV6-5	TRBJ2-7	.	.	CASSLREGYEQYF	TGTGCCAGCAGTTTAAGAGAAGGCTACGAGCAGTACTTC
TRBV6-5	TRBJ1-1	.	few	CASSEWTTEAFF	TGTGCCAGCAGCGAGTGGACAACTGAAGCTTTCTTT
TRBV4-2	TRBJ1-4	.	.	CASSQEGPRINEKLFF	TGTGCCAGCAGCCAAGAGGGACCCCGGATTAATGAAAAACTGTTTTTT
TRBV19	TRBJ1-1	.	.	CASSISEGSGTEAFF	TGTGCCAGTAGTATATCGGAGGGGTCAGGTACTGAAGCTTTCTTT
TRBV7-9	TRBJ1-1	.	.	CASSRGAESEAFF	TGTGCCAGCAGCCGCGGGGCGGAGAGTGAAGCTTTCTTT
TRBV4-1	TRBJ1-4	.	.	CASSQAMREKLFF	TGCGCCAGCAGCCAAGCTATGAGGGAAAAACTGTTTTTT
TRBV9	TRBJ2-2	.	.	CASSVSGQNTGELFF	TGTGCCAGCAGCGTATCGGGACAGAACACCGGGGAGCTGTTTTTT
TRBV6-6	TRBJ2-1	.	.	CASSRDQQFF	TGTGCCAGCAGCCGAGATCAGCAGTTCTTC
TRBV24-1	TRBJ2-1	.	.	CATSGTGGKRSYNEQFF	TGTGCCACCAGTGGGACCGGAGGGAAGAGGTCCTACAATGAGCAGTTCTTC
TRBV3-1/TRBV3-2	TRBJ2-3	.	few	CASSSLDTQYF	TGTGCCAGCAGCTCACTAGATACGCAGTATTTT
TRBV15	TRBJ2-7	.	.	CATSTDDSYEQYF	TGTGCCACCAGCACCGATGACAGCTACGAGCAGTACTTC
TRBV11-2	TRBJ2-7	.	.	CASNVGYEQYF	TGTGCCAGCAACGTGGGGTACGAGCAGTACTTC
TRBV5-1	TRBJ1-3	.	once	CASSLDVRLSGNTIYF	TGCGCCAGCAGTTTAGACGTGCGCCTATCTGGAAACACCATATATTTT